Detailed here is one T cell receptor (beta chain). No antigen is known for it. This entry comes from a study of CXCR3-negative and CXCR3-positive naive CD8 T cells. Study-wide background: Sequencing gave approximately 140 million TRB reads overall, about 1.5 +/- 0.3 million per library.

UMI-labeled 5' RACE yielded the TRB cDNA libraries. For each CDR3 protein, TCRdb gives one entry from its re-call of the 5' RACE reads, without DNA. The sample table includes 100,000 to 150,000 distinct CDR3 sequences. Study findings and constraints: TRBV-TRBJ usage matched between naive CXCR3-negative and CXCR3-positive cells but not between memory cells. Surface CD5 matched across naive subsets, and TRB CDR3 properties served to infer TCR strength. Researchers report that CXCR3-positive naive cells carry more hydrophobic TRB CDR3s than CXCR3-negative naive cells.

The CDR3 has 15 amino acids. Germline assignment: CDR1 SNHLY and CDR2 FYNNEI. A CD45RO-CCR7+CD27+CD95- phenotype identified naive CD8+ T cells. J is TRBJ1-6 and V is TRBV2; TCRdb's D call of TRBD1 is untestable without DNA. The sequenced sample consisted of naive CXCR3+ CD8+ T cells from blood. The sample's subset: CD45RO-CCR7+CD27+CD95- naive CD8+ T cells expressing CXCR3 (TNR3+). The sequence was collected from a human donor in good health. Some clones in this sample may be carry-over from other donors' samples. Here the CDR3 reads CASSELGGRDSPLHF.